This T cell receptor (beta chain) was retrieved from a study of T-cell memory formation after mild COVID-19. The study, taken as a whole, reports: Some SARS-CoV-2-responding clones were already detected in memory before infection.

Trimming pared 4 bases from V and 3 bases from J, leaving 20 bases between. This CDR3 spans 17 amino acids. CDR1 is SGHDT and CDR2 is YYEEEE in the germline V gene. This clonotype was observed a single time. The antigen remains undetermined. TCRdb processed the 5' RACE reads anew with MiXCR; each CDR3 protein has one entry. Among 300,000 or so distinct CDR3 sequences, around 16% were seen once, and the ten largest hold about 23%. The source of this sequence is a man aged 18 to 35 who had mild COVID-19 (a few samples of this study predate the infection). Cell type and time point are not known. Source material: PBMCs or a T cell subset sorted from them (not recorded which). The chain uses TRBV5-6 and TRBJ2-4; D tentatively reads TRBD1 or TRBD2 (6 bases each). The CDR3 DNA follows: TGTGCCAGCAGCCTCCTCTGGGGGGCTAGGGGCAAAAACATTCAGTACTTC. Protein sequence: CASSLLWGARGKNIQYF.